This TCR beta chain was sequenced in a study of molecular identifiers for immune sequencing clone quantification. Overall study: Replicate RNA came from approximately 20,000 or 100,000 naive CD8 cells and was split five ways, and four parts were sequenced. General study findings and limits: Same-barcode identical TCR molecules could make highly expanded clones look smaller than they are. In naive cells, under 1% of molecules belonged to clones above 20 RNA copies, against over 97% in effector cells.

With regard to this clonotype: What it binds is not known.

The V gene's germline CDR1 is SQVTM and CDR2 ANQGSEA. The CDR3 loop spans 13 amino acids. The V end was cut by 2 bases, the J end by 2 bases, with 9 bases between. Previously described methods and listed TCR primers produced bulk TCR libraries. TCRdb independently ran MiXCR on the PCR reads; one entry per CDR3 protein. In the table there are approximately 590,000 distinct CDR3 sequences, 25% of which are singletons. This receptor was taken from a human donor in good health. Some libraries in this study had Jurkat cell RNA spiked in. V is TRBV29-1 and J is TRBJ2-5; D ambiguous. Sequencing was done on a sample of naive CD8+ T cells from blood, with Jurkat cell RNA spiked in. The subset: FACS-sorted CD8+CD4-CCR7+CD45RA+ naive T cells. The CDR3, as DNA: TGCAGCGTTGAAAATGGGTTACAAGAGACCCAGTACTTC. This translates into CSVENGLQETQYF.